Shown below are 8 T cell receptor beta chains from a single sample sequenced in a study of blood T cell repertoires in COVID-19. The protocol was immunoSEQ multiplex PCR, while the TCRdb copy is restricted to in-frame clones and leaves out a portion. In the table there are approximately 280,000 clones, nearly 90% of which are singletons. Material: PBMCs or T cells enriched from blood (not recorded which). The receptors here all came from a woman aged 18-29 years with acute COVID-19.

A few counts support this clone. An end of the junction differs from the germline gene, which may be a read error. The genes are TRBV3-1 (or the pseudogene TRBV3-2) and TRBJ1-5; a weak D match, TRBD1 (5 bases). Germline CDR1 reads LGHDT; CDR2 reads YNNKEL (reference sequence). This CDR3 is built from 14 residues. CDR3 residues: CASRQEGGNQPQHF. Written as DNA, the CDR3 is TGTGCCAGCAGACAAGAAGGGGGCAATCAGCCCCAGCATTTT.

The chain joins TRBV27 to TRBJ2-1; D unclear. Germline V gene sequence: CDR1 MNHEY, CDR2 SMNVEV (reference sequence). This CDR3 has 15 amino acids. Between the trimmed V and J ends, which lost 5 bases and 2 bases, there was a span of 13 bases. As DNA, the CDR3 is TGTGCCAGCAGTCCGCGGATGAATCCCTACAATGAGCAGTTCTTC. This sequence encodes CASSPRMNPYNEQFF.

J is TRBJ1-5 and V is TRBV28, with 8 nucleotides matching TRBD1. Germline trimming cut 6 bases from V and 4 bases from J; bases unmatched to any gene: 8. Per the germline V gene, CDR1 is MDHEN and CDR2 is SYDVKM. CDR3 length: 15 amino acids. CDR3 residues: CASRPLDRDNQPQHF. In DNA form, the CDR3 reads TGTGCCAGCAGACCGCTGGACAGGGATAATCAGCCCCAGCATTTT. Together with reference TRBV28 and TRBJ1-5, the CDR3 gives the full variable domain: DVKVTQSSRYLVKRTGEKVFLECVQDMDHENMFWYRQDPGLGLRLIYFSYDVKMKEKGDIPEGYSVSREKKERFSLILESASTNQTSMYLCASRPLDRDNQPQHFGDGTRLSIL.

The chain uses TRBV3-1 (or the pseudogene TRBV3-2) and TRBJ1-6; the match to TRBD1 covers 8 bases. Germline V gives CDR1 LGHDT, CDR2 YNNKEL (reference sequence). This CDR3 is built from 15 residues. V lost 2 bases to trimming and J lost 9 bases; unmatched junction nucleotides: 6. CDR3 bases: TGTGCCAGCAGCCAAAGGGACAGGATAAGTTCACCCCTCCACTTT. Protein: CASSQRDRISSPLHF.

V usage is TRBV18 and J usage is TRBJ2-7; a possible D gene is TRBD2 (5 bases). V was trimmed by 6 bases and J by 3 bases, leaving 18 bases between them. This CDR3 is 15 amino acids long. Germline CDR1 reads KGHSH; CDR2 reads LQKENI. This CDR3 is CASSTAVQRSYEQYF. The CDR3 nucleotides read TGTGCCAGCTCCACCGCGGTCCAGCGGAGCTACGAGCAGTACTTC.

The V call is TRBV27, the J call TRBJ2-7, with TRBD1 matching over 8 bases. The CDR3 covers 15 residues. With V trimmed by 2 bases and J by 0 bases, 3 bases remained unmatched. Germline CDR1 reads MNHEY; CDR2 reads SMNVEV (reference sequence). The CDR3 DNA reads TGTGCCAGCAGTTTAAGGACAGGGAGCTCCTACGAGCAGTACTTC. It is translated as CASSLRTGSSYEQYF.

The rearrangement joins TRBV24-1 to TRBJ2-5; 9 nucleotides match TRBD2. The germline gives CDR1 KGHDR, CDR2 SFDVKD. The CDR3 has 15 amino acids. V shed 5 bases and J 1 base; nucleotides not matched to a gene: 4. CDR3 bases: TGTGCCACCAGTGTGGCTAGCGGGGCCCAAGAGACCCAGTACTTC. It is translated as CATSVASGAQETQYF.

The rearrangement uses TRBV2 and TRBJ1-2, with unresolved D. V lost 11 bases to trimming and J lost 2 bases, with 21 bases between them. Germline assignment: CDR1 SNHLY and CDR2 FYNNEI. CDR3 size: 15 residues. CDR3 sequence reads: CAPYPERRGNYGYTF. The DNA for the CDR3 is TGTGCCCCCTACCCGGAAAGACGGGGAAACTATGGCTACACCTTC.